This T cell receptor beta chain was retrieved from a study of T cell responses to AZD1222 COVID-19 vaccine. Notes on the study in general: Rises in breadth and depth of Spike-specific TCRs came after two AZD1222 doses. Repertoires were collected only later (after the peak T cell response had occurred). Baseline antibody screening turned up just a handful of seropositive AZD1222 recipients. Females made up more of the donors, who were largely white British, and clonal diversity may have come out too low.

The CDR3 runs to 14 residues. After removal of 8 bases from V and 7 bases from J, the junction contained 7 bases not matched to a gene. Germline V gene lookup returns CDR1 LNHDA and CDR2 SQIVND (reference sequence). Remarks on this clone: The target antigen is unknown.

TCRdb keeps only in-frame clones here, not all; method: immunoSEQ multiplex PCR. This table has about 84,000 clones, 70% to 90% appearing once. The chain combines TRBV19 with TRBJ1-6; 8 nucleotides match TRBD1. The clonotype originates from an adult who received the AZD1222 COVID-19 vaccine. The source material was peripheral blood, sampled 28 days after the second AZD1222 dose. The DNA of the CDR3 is TGTGCCAGTCGCGGACAGGGCCCAAATTCACCCCTCCACTTT. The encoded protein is CASRGQGPNSPLHF. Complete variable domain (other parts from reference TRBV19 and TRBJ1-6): DGGITQSPKYLFRKEGQNVTLSCEQNLNHDAMYWYRQDPGQGLRLIYYSQIVNDFQKGDIAEGYSVSREKKESFPLTVTSAQKNPTAFYLCASRGQGPNSPLHFGNGTRLTVT.